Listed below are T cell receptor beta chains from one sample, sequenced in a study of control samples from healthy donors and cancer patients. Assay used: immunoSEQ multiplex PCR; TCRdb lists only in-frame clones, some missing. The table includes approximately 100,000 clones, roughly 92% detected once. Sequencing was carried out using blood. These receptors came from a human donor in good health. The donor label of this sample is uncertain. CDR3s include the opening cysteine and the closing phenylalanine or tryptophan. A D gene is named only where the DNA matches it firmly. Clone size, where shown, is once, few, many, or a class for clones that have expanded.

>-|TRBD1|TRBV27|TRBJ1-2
TGTGCCAGCAGTTTAGGGGGACAGGTCCCTTATGGCTACACCTTC
CASSLGGQVPYGYTF
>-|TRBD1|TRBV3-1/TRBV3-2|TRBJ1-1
TGTGCCAGCAGCCTAGGGACAGGGGGTGACACTGAAGCTTTCTTT
CASSLGTGGDTEAFF
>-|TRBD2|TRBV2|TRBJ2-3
TGTGCCAGCAGTGAACGTCCCGGGGGGTTTTCCCCAGATACGCAGTATTTT
CASSERPGGFSPDTQYF
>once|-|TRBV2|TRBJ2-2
TGTGCCAGCAGTGAGTTTGGAGACAGGTCCCTCTTCGCGAACACCGGGGAGCTGTTTTTT
CASSEFGDRSLFANTGELFF
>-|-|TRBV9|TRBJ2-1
TGTGCCAGCAGCTTGGGGTCCGGGCACAATGAGCAGTTCTTC
CASSLGSGHNEQFF
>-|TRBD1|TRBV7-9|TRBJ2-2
TGTGCCAGCAGAAGGACAGGGGCCACCTCGAACACCGGGGAGCTGTTTTTT
CASRRTGATSNTGELFF
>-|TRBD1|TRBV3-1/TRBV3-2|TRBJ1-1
TGTGCCAGCAGCCAAGCGGACAGGGGGGCTTTCTTT
CASSQADRGAFF
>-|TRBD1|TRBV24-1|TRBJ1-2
TGTGCCACCAGTGATTTAGGGACAGGGGGCGAGTATGGCTACACCTTC
CATSDLGTGGEYGYTF
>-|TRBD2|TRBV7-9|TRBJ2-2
TGTGCCAGCAGCTCTCGGAATGCTAGCGGGGGGAACACCGGGGAGCTGTTTTTT
CASSSRNASGGNTGELFF
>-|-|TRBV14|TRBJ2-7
TGTGCCAGCAGCCAAGATCAAGTAGGGAGGCAGTACTTC
CASSQDQVGRQYF